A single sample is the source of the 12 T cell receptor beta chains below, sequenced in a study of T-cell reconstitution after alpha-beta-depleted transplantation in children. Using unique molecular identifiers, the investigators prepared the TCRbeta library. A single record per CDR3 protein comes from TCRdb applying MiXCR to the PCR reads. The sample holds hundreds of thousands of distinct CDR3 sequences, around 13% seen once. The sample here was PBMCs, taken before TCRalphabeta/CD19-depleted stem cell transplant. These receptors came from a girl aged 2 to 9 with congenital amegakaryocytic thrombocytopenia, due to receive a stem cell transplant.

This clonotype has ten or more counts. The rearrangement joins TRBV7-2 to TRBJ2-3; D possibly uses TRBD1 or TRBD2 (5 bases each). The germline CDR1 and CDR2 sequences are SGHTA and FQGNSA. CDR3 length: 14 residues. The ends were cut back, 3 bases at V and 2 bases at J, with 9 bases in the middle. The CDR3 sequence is CASSLGGTTDTQYF. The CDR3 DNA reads TGTGCCAGCAGCTTGGGTGGGACCACAGATACGCAGTATTTT.

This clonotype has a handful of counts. The CDR3 sequence is CASTSGRRETQYF. The CDR3 coding sequence is TGCGCCAGCACCAGTGGCAGACGAGAGACCCAGTACTTC. The chain is built from TRBV5-1 and TRBJ2-5; D is unresolved. The V end lost 6 bases, the J end lost 4 bases, and 13 bases lay between the germline ends. The CDR3 length is 13 residues. Germline V gene sequence: CDR1 SGHRS, CDR2 YFSETQ.

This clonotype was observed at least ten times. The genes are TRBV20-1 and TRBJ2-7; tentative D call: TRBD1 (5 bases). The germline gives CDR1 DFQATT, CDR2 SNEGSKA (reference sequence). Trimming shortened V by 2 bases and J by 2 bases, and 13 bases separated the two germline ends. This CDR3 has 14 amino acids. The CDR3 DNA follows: TGCAGTGCTAGACAAGGGCAGGGAACCTACGAGCAGTACTTC. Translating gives CSARQGQGTYEQYF.

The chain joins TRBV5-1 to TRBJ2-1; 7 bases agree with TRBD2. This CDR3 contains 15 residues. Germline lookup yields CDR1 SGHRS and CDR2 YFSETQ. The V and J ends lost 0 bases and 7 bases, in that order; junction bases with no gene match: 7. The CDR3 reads CASSLGGGTNNEQFF. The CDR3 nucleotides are TGCGCCAGCAGCTTGGGGGGGGGAACTAATAATGAGCAGTTCTTC.

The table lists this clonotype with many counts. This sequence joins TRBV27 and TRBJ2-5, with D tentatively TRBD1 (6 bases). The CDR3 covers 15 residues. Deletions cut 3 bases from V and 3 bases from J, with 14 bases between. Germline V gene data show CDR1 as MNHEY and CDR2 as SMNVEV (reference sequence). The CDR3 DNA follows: TGTGCCAGCAGTTTTACGGGACACGTAAAAGAGACCCAGTACTTC. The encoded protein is CASSFTGHVKETQYF.

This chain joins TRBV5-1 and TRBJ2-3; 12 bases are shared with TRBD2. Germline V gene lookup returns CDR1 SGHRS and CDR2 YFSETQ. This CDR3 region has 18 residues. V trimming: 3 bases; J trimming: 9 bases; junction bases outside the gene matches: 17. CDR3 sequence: CASSWGLTSGSPTPTQYF. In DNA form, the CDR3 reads TGCGCCAGCAGCTGGGGGCTGACTAGCGGGAGCCCGACTCCCACGCAGTATTTT.

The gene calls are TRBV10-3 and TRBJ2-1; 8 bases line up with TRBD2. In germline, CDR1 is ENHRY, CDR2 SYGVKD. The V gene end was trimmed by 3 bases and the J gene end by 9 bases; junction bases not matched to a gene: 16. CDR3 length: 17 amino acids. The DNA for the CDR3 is TGTGCCATCAGTGAAAATTGGCGGGAGGTTGGTCACAGTGAGCAGTTCTTC. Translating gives CAISENWREVGHSEQFF.

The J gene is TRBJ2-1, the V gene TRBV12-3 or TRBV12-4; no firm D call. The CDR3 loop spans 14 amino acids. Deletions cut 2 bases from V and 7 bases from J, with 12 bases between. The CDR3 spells CASSLPWSRNEQFF. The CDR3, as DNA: TGTGCCAGCAGTTTACCTTGGTCCCGAAATGAGCAGTTCTTC.

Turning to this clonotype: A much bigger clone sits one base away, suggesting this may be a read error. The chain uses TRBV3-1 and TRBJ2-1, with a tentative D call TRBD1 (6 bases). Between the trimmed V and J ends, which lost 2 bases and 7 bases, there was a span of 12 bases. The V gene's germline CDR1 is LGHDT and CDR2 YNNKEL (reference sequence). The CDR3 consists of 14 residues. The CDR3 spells CASSQLGGGNEQFF. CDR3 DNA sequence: TGTGCCAGCAGCCAACTAGGGGGTGGGAATGAGCAGTTCTTC.

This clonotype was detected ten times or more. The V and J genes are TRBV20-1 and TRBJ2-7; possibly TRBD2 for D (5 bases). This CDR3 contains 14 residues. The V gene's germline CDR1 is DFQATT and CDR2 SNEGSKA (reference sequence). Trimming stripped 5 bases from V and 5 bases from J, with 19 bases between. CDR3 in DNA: TGCAGTGCTGCCCACTGGACGCTCGGGGACGAGCAGTACTTC. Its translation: CSAAHWTLGDEQYF.

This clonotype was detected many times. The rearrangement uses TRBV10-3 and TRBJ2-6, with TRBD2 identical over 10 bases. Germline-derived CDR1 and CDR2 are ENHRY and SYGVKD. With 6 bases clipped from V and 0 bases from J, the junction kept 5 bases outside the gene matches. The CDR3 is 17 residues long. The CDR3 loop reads CAISGLAVNSGANVLTF. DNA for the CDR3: TGTGCCATCAGCGGACTAGCGGTTAACTCTGGGGCCAACGTCCTGACTTTC.

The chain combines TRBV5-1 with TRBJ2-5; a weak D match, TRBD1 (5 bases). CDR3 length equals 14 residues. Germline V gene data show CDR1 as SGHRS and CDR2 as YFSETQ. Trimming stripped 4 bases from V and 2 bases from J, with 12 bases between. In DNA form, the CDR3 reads TGCGCCAGCAGCCCAACGACAGCACAAGAGACCCAGTACTTC. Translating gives CASSPTTAQETQYF.